These 27 T cell receptor beta chains came from one sample sequenced in a study of blood T cell repertoires in COVID-19. The protocol was immunoSEQ multiplex PCR, while the TCRdb copy is restricted to in-frame clones and leaves out a portion. The table shows approximately 350,000 clones, with about 87% occurring only once. What was sequenced was peripheral blood. These receptors all come from a woman aged 50 to 65 with COVID-19, enrolled during active disease.

As regards this clone: This specimen includes other DNA sequences encoding the same CDR3. V gene TRBV6-4 combines with J gene TRBJ2-1; 9 positions match TRBD1. Germline lookup yields CDR1 MRHNA and CDR2 SNTAGT. Trimming removed 6 bases from V and 4 bases from J; junction bases left unmatched: 7. CDR3 length: 15 amino acids. In DNA, the CDR3 is TGTGCCAGCAGCCCCGGGACAGGGACATACAATGAGCAGTTCTTC. Amino acids: CASSPGTGTYNEQFF.

This clone was recorded a few times. The CDR3 nucleotides read TGTGCCAGCAGCTCCCTTGCGAATAACTACGAGCAGTACTTC. Amino acids: CASSSLANNYEQYF. This chain uses TRBV7-9 with TRBJ2-7, with no clear D. The V gene lost 4 bases and the J gene lost 3 bases, with 13 bases spanning the gap. The germline gives CDR1 SEHNR, CDR2 FQNEAQ (reference sequence). CDR3 length equals 14 residues.

The gene calls are TRBV28 and TRBJ1-2; tentatively, D is TRBD1 (6 bases). The germline V and J ends were trimmed by 8 bases and 0 bases, with 13 bases remaining between them. CDR3 length equals 14 residues. From germline, CDR1 is MDHEN and CDR2 SYDVKM. CDR3 residues: CASATGQTNYGYTF. The CDR3 DNA reads as TGTGCCAGCGCAACAGGGCAAACTAACTATGGCTACACCTTC.

In regard to this clone: This sample also contains other DNA sequences that code for the same CDR3. CDR3 bases: TGCAGCGTTGGGGCGGGGAGGACCGGGGAGCTGTTTTTT. Translation gives CSVGAGRTGELFF. The rearrangement links TRBV29-1 to TRBJ2-2; possibly TRBD2 for D (6 bases). Trimming took off 4 bases at V and 5 bases at J, with 11 bases between the two ends. The length of the CDR3 is 13 residues. From germline, CDR1 is SQVTM and CDR2 ANQGSEA.

The V and J genes are TRBV15 and TRBJ1-2; possible D gene TRBD1, 6 bases. The CDR3 sequence is 17 residues long. CDR1 and CDR2 (germline): LNHNV, YYDKDF (reference sequence). V lost 3 bases and J 8 bases, leaving 25 bases between the germline ends. In DNA form, the CDR3 reads TGTGCCACCAGCAGGGCGACCACAGGGACCTTATCAGACGGCTACACCTTC. Translating gives CATSRATTGTLSDGYTF.

This chain links TRBV11-2 with TRBJ2-3, with D perhaps TRBD2 (6 bases). V was shortened by 5 bases and J by 6 bases, with 24 bases between the two germline ends. This CDR3 contains 17 residues. Germline V lookup: CDR1 SGHAT, CDR2 FQNNGV. CDR3 sequence: CASSLVSGLAVGDTQYF. CDR3 bases: TGTGCCAGCAGCCTAGTTTCGGGACTCGCCGTAGGCGATACGCAGTATTTT.

This clone occurred once. This sequence joins TRBV24-1 and TRBJ2-5; D may be TRBD2 (6 bases). CDR1 is KGHDR, CDR2 SFDVKD, per germline. The CDR3 is 15 amino acids. V lost 4 bases to trimming and J lost 4 bases, with 15 bases between them. The CDR3 loop reads CATSDAEGTGETQYF. The CDR3 DNA follows: TGTGCCACCAGTGACGCGGAGGGGACGGGAGAGACCCAGTACTTC.

The chain is built from TRBV7-2 and TRBJ2-5; weak D call: TRBD1 (6 bases). V was trimmed by 1 base and J by 0 bases, leaving 15 bases between them. Germline V gene sequence: CDR1 SGHTA, CDR2 FQGNSA. The CDR3 is 17 residues long. This CDR3 reads CASSLGGGRGNQETQYF. The DNA of the CDR3 is TGTGCCAGCAGCTTAGGAGGGGGACGGGGAAACCAAGAGACCCAGTACTTC.

The chain is built from TRBV19 and TRBJ1-1; tentative D call: TRBD1 (5 bases). There are 13 residues in the CDR3. Germline V CDR1 and CDR2: LNHDA, SQIVND (reference sequence). Trimming took off 10 bases at V and 3 bases at J, with 15 bases between the two ends. CDR3 nucleotide sequence: TGTGCCACTTACCAGGGTGTAGACACTGAAGCTTTCTTT. Protein sequence: CATYQGVDTEAFF. Drawing the rest from reference TRBV19 and TRBJ1-1, the complete variable domain is DGGITQSPKYLFRKEGQNVTLSCEQNLNHDAMYWYRQDPGQGLRLIYYSQIVNDFQKGDIAEGYSVSREKKESFPLTVTSAQKNPTAFYLCATYQGVDTEAFFGQGTRLTVV.

This chain links TRBV28 with TRBJ2-3; weak D call: TRBD1 (5 bases). With 4 bases removed from V and 1 base from J, the gap between germline ends came to 18 bases. The CDR3 runs to 17 residues. Germline lookup yields CDR1 MDHEN and CDR2 SYDVKM. This CDR3 is CASSSGAGPTGTDTQYF. CDR3 nucleotide sequence: TGTGCCAGCAGTTCCGGAGCAGGGCCCACGGGCACAGATACGCAGTATTTT. The full variable domain, in which reference TRBV28 and TRBJ2-3 provide the parts outside the CDR3, is DVKVTQSSRYLVKRTGEKVFLECVQDMDHENMFWYRQDPGLGLRLIYFSYDVKMKEKGDIPEGYSVSREKKERFSLILESASTNQTSMYLCASSSGAGPTGTDTQYFGPGTRLTVL.

The sample holds one count of this clone. The J gene is TRBJ2-2, the V gene TRBV5-5; tentatively, D is TRBD2 (6 bases). V was trimmed by 0 bases and J by 7 bases, leaving 16 bases between them. The CDR3 totals 16 residues. Germline CDR1 reads SGHKS; CDR2 reads YYEKEE (reference sequence). The CDR3 here is CASSLEPRRENGELFF. The CDR3, as DNA: TGTGCCAGCAGCTTGGAACCTCGCCGGGAGAACGGGGAGCTGTTTTTT.

In its sample, this clone was seen once. The chain carries TRBV7-2 and TRBJ2-1, with D maybe TRBD2 (5 bases). Germline CDR1 and CDR2: SGHTA and FQGNSA. There are 15 residues in the CDR3. V lost 5 bases and J lost 8, with 19 bases in between. CDR3 in DNA: TGTGCCAGCAGCGACCAGCGGAGGCCCGAAGATGAGCAGTTCTTC. The encoded protein is CASSDQRRPEDEQFF.

The table lists this clone with a few counts. The rearrangement joins TRBV7-8 to TRBJ1-1; D not certain. Germline V gene sequence: CDR1 SGHVS, CDR2 FQNEAQ. The ends were cut back, 1 base at V and 1 base at J, with 7 bases in the middle. The CDR3 is 14 amino acids. The CDR3 spells CASSLVTGNTEAFF. CDR3 sequence (DNA): TGTGCCAGCAGCTTAGTCACGGGGAACACTGAAGCTTTCTTT.

The V gene is TRBV19, the J gene TRBJ1-6, with TRBD1 identical over 11 bases. The trim removed 10 bases at V and 9 bases at J, leaving 5 bases unmatched. From germline, CDR1 is LNHDA and CDR2 SQIVND (reference sequence). This CDR3 comprises 13 residues. The CDR3 DNA follows: TGTGCCACCGGGGACAGGGGGGGTTCACCCCTCCACTTT. Translation: CATGDRGGSPLHF.

This chain connects TRBV28 to TRBJ1-2, with a weak D call TRBD1 (6 bases). The CDR3 consists of 15 residues. Per germline, CDR1 MDHEN and CDR2 SYDVKM. V was pared by 4 bases and J by 0 bases, with 12 bases between. The CDR3 nucleotides read TGTGCCAGCAGTTCCGGGACACCCTCTAACTATGGCTACACCTTC. Amino acids: CASSSGTPSNYGYTF.

This CDR3 is CATSDRTGGGNTIYF. The CDR3 nucleotides read TGTGCCACCAGTGATAGGACAGGGGGCGGAAACACCATATATTTT. The chain couples TRBV24-1 to TRBJ1-3; 11 nucleotides line up with TRBD1. This CDR3 comprises 15 residues. V shed 3 bases, J shed 4 bases, and the junction held 1 base outside the gene matches. The germline V gene has CDR1 KGHDR and CDR2 SFDVKD.

The CDR3 coding sequence is TGTGCCAGCAGGTCCGGGGGACTAGGCAATGAGCAGTTCTTC. It specifies CASRSGGLGNEQFF. This chain uses TRBV6-5 with TRBJ2-1, with 8 positions matching TRBD2. Trimming at V came to 6 bases and at J to 6 bases, leaving 7 bases not matched to a gene. The CDR3 extends over 14 amino acids. CDR1 and CDR2 from the germline V gene are MNHEY and SVGAGI.

The V call is TRBV2, the J call TRBJ2-3; tentative D call: TRBD2 (5 bases). V was cut by 5 bases and J by 6 bases, with 15 bases left in between. This CDR3 is 14 amino acids long. Germline V gene sequence: CDR1 SNHLY, CDR2 FYNNEI. CDR3 coding DNA: TGTGCCAGCAGTTTTGCGGGCAGGCAGGATACGCAGTATTTT. This codes for CASSFAGRQDTQYF.

This sequence joins TRBV5-1 and TRBJ2-5, with 8 bases fitting TRBD1. Losses at the gene ends were 7 bases for V and 5 bases for J; bases not matched to a gene: 4. Germline V gene lookup returns CDR1 SGHRS and CDR2 YFSETQ. The CDR3 is 12 amino acids. The CDR3 bases are TGCGCCAGCCAGGGGGCGGGGGAGACCCAGTACTTC. Translation gives CASQGAGETQYF.

The CDR3 is CASSPGQGAKNIQYF. CDR3 in DNA: TGTGCCAGCTCCCCAGGACAGGGAGCCAAAAACATTCAGTACTTC. The rearrangement links TRBV18 to TRBJ2-4; 8 bases align to TRBD1. V dropped 6 bases and J dropped 0; count of bases not matched to a gene: 4. Per the germline V gene, CDR1 is KGHSH and CDR2 is LQKENI. This CDR3 comprises 15 residues. Together with reference TRBV18 and TRBJ2-4, the CDR3 gives the full variable domain: NAGVMQNPRHLVRRRGQEARLRCSPMKGHSHVYWYRQLPEEGLKFMVYLQKENIIDESGMPKERFSAEFPKEGPSILRIQQVVRGDSAAYFCASSPGQGAKNIQYFGAGTRLSVL.

The V gene is TRBV12-3 or TRBV12-4, the J gene TRBJ1-1, with D hard to call. V was cut by 8 bases and J by 3 bases, with 13 bases left in between. The CDR3 is 13 residues long. Here the CDR3 DNA reads TGTGCCAGCTGGAGGGTCTATGACACTGAAGCTTTCTTT. This gives the protein CASWRVYDTEAFF.

This clone has just one count. J is TRBJ2-7 and V is TRBV5-4; TRBD2 is a possible D gene (5 bases). Trimming took off 6 bases at V and 6 bases at J, with 7 bases between the two ends. The germline V gene has CDR1 SGHNT and CDR2 YYREEE (reference sequence). The CDR3 length is 10 residues. The CDR3 nucleotides read TGTGCCAGCAATGGGAGCGAGCAGTACTTC. Protein sequence: CASNGSEQYF.

The chain joins TRBV7-3 to TRBJ2-2; 9 bases line up with TRBD2. J gave up 5 bases and V 4 bases, and 2 bases lay outside the gene matches. The CDR3 has 14 residues. Germline values: CDR1 SGHTA, CDR2 FQGTGA. The CDR3 here is CASSSTSGTGELFF. The CDR3 coding sequence is TGTGCCAGCAGCTCCACTAGCGGGACCGGGGAGCTGTTTTTT.

This chain connects TRBV5-1 to TRBJ1-6; 9 bases map to TRBD1. V was clipped by 5 bases and J by 9 bases; unmatched bases: 15. The CDR3 is made up of 17 amino acids. Germline lookup yields CDR1 SGHRS and CDR2 YFSETQ. The CDR3 here is CASRLTTGGLEVSPLHF. Written as DNA, the CDR3 is TGCGCCAGCAGATTAACAACAGGGGGCTTAGAGGTTTCACCCCTCCACTTT.

The rearrangement joins TRBV10-1 to TRBJ2-4; D may be TRBD1 (6 bases). The CDR3 sequence is 21 residues long. Trimming took off 5 bases at V and 1 base at J, with 30 bases between the two ends. CDR1 is WNHNN, CDR2 SYGVQD, per germline (reference sequence). In DNA form, the CDR3 reads TGCGCCAGCAGTAAGGGACCACAGGGCTCGACTTTCCTCGTCGCCAAAAACATTCAGTACTTC. Amino acids: CASSKGPQGSTFLVAKNIQYF.

DNA for the CDR3: TGTGCCAGTAGTAGGAAGGGACTAGCGGGAGGCGATACGCAGTATTTT. Translating it yields CASSRKGLAGGDTQYF. The genes are TRBV19 and TRBJ2-3; TRBD2 matches 15 bases. V lost 4 bases to trimming and J lost 6 bases; unmatched junction nucleotides: 5. Germline loops: CDR1 LNHDA, CDR2 SQIVND (reference sequence). The CDR3 totals 16 residues. Drawing the rest from reference TRBV19 and TRBJ2-3, the complete variable domain is DGGITQSPKYLFRKEGQNVTLSCEQNLNHDAMYWYRQDPGQGLRLIYYSQIVNDFQKGDIAEGYSVSREKKESFPLTVTSAQKNPTAFYLCASSRKGLAGGDTQYFGPGTRLTVL.

V and J are TRBV11-2 and TRBJ2-7, with 10 bases matching TRBD2. CDR1 and CDR2 from the germline V gene are SGHAT and FQNNGV. The CDR3 contains 16 residues. J was trimmed by 1 base and V by 0 bases; bases with no gene match: 3. The CDR3 DNA reads as TGTGCCAGCAGCTTAGATCTAGCGGGAGCGTCCTACGAGCAGTACTTC. This codes for CASSLDLAGASYEQYF.